This entry lists 12 T cell receptor beta chains sequenced from one sample in a study of cytomegalovirus exposure and HLA in healthy donors (dated by TCRdb to 2015 to 2018). Libraries were built with the immunoSEQ multiplex PCR assay. For the multiplex PCR, a mixture combining 60 forward primers for TCR Vbeta segments and 13 reverse primers for TCR Jbeta segments was used. TCRdb provides this immuneACCESS table in a form limited to in-frame rearrangements. Some clones are lacking; in checked studies, under half of them reflect an unresolved V gene, and why the rest are absent is not known. The sample table contains over 150,000 clones; only one count was recorded for about 80% of them. Approximately 4.8% of the sample comes from the top ten. The sample comprised PBMCs. These receptor sequences come from a man aged 30 to 39 in good health and CMV-seronegative.

This clone was detected a few times. The V and J genes are TRBV7-3 and TRBJ1-2; D is uncertain. Per the germline V gene, CDR1 is SGHTA and CDR2 is FQGTGA. V lost 4 bases, J lost 6 bases, and 12 bases lay in between. The CDR3 length is 13 residues. CDR3 coding DNA: TGTGCCAGCAGCTCCACTAGGAGGAATGGCTACACCTTC. It encodes CASSSTRRNGYTF.

The V call is TRBV5-5, the J call TRBJ2-1, with 7 positions matching TRBD2. Trimming cost V 6 bases and J 9 bases; bases outside gene matches: 6. The germline V gene has CDR1 SGHKS and CDR2 YYEKEE (reference sequence). The CDR3 runs 12 residues. The CDR3 coding sequence is TGTGCCAGCAACGAGGGAGGGCGTGAGCAGTTCTTC. Translated: CASNEGGREQFF.

The rearrangement links TRBV19 to TRBJ1-2, with 7 bases fitting TRBD1. Per the germline V gene, CDR1 is LNHDA and CDR2 is SQIVND (reference sequence). V trimming: 3 bases; J trimming: 9 bases; junction bases outside the gene matches: 10. The CDR3 has 14 residues. The CDR3 coding sequence is TGTGCCAGTAGTATTTTTGGGGACAGCCGTAGCTACACCTTC. This encodes CASSIFGDSRSYTF.

V and J are TRBV19 and TRBJ2-2, with TRBD2 matching over 8 bases. Germline values: CDR1 LNHDA, CDR2 SQIVND (reference sequence). The length of the CDR3 is 15 residues. With 5 bases clipped from V and 5 bases from J, the junction kept 7 bases outside the gene matches. CDR3 region: CASSSHSGGTGELFF. CDR3 nucleotides: TGTGCCAGTAGTTCTCACTCGGGGGGGACCGGGGAGCTGTTTTTT.

The chain recombines TRBV27 with TRBJ2-7; 10 bases match TRBD2. V lost 6 bases and J lost 3; bases outside the gene matches: 5. The CDR3 length is 14 residues. Germline V gives CDR1 MNHEY, CDR2 SMNVEV (reference sequence). CDR3 in amino acids: CASRSGRAGYEQYF. CDR3 coding DNA: TGTGCCAGCAGGAGCGGGAGGGCCGGCTACGAGCAGTACTTC.

On this clone: Other DNA variants within this sample encode the same CDR3. The genes are TRBV29-1 and TRBJ2-7; weak D call: TRBD1 (5 bases). Trimming took off 7 bases at V and 7 bases at J, with 14 bases between the two ends. The CDR3 is 11 residues long. Germline CDR1 and CDR2: SQVTM and ANQGSEA. Here the CDR3 reads CSGQRNYEQYF. CDR3 sequence (DNA): TGCAGCGGACAGAGAAACTATGAGCAGTACTTC.

A few counts support this clone. The rearrangement uses TRBV9 and TRBJ2-3; TRBD1 matches 8 bases. The germline gives CDR1 SGDLS, CDR2 YYNGEE. After removal of 4 bases from V and 0 bases from J, the junction contained 7 bases not matched to a gene. This CDR3 is built from 16 residues. Here the CDR3 reads CASSSRDRPSTDTQYF. The DNA of the CDR3 is TGTGCCAGCAGCTCCCGGGACAGGCCTAGCACAGATACGCAGTATTTT.

V gene TRBV19 combines with J gene TRBJ2-1; 12 bases match TRBD2. V was pared by 7 bases and J by 6 bases, with 7 bases of the junction left unmatched. CDR1 and CDR2 (germline): LNHDA, SQIVND (reference sequence). The CDR3 has 15 amino acids. Here the CDR3 reads CASTLAGGLPNEQFF. CDR3 sequence (DNA): TGTGCCAGTACCCTAGCGGGAGGGCTTCCCAATGAGCAGTTCTTC.

The rearrangement uses TRBV5-1 and TRBJ1-1; 9 positions match TRBD1. The CDR3 has 18 amino acids. Germline lookup yields CDR1 SGHRS and CDR2 YFSETQ. V trimming: 4 bases; J trimming: 2 bases; junction bases outside the gene matches: 15. The CDR3 region is CASSRRLPGQGLNTEAFF. The CDR3 DNA sequence: TGCGCCAGCAGCCGGCGCCTTCCGGGACAGGGACTAAACACTGAAGCTTTCTTT. Filled out from reference TRBV5-1 and TRBJ1-1, the complete variable domain reads KAGVTQTPRYLIKTRGQQVTLSCSPISGHRSVSWYQQTPGQGLQFLFEYFSETQRNKGNFPGRFSGRQFSNSRSEMNVSTLELGDSALYLCASSRRLPGQGLNTEAFFGQGTRLTVV.

V gene TRBV10-1 combines with J gene TRBJ1-1, with D possibly being TRBD1 (5 bases). The CDR3 is 13 amino acids. Germline V gene data show CDR1 as WNHNN and CDR2 as SYGVQD (reference sequence). The V and J ends lost 5 bases and 0 bases respectively, with 7 bases between them. CDR3 coding DNA: TGCGCCAGCAGTCAGGGCTTGAACACTGAAGCTTTCTTT. It specifies CASSQGLNTEAFF.

This clone was observed once. The rearrangement uses TRBV11-2 and TRBJ2-3, with D possibly matching TRBD2 (6 bases). V was shortened by 1 base and J by 2 bases, with 13 bases between the two germline ends. The V gene's germline CDR1 is SGHAT and CDR2 FQNNGV. The CDR3 runs to 16 residues. CDR3 DNA: TGTGCCAGCAGCTTAGGTCTAGCGAGCTACACAGATACGCAGTATTTT. It yields the protein CASSLGLASYTDTQYF.

This chain links TRBV6-5 with TRBJ1-2, with D unresolved. V lost 2 bases to trimming and J lost 2 bases, with 9 bases between them. CDR3 length equals 14 residues. Germline CDR1 MNHEY, CDR2 SVGAGI. DNA for the CDR3: TGTGCCAGCAGTTACCTACCCGGGAACTATGGCTACACCTTC. Its translation: CASSYLPGNYGYTF.